This T cell receptor beta chain originates from a study of T-cell memory formation after mild COVID-19. Study information: For the most part, TCR clusters were specific to one donor.

J gave up 5 bases and V 5 bases, and 6 bases lay outside the gene matches. CDR3 length: 16 amino acids. Germline CDR1 and CDR2: KGHDR and SFDVKD. There are many counts of this clonotype. Its antigen is undetermined. Broader study findings: Several responding clones turned up in pre-infection memory, indicating that cross-reactive memory may have taken part.

TCRdb reanalysed the 5' RACE reads using MiXCR and keeps one entry per CDR3 protein. In the table there are fewer than 700,000 distinct CDR3 sequences, under 20% of which are singletons. The chain combines TRBV24-1 with TRBJ2-2; 11 positions agree with TRBD1. The TCR was taken from an adult woman who had mild COVID-19 (a few samples of this study predate the infection). Cell type and time point are not known. The sample consisted of PBMCs or a T cell subset sorted from them (not recorded which). This CDR3 is CATSALGTGGTGELFF. CDR3 DNA: TGTGCCACCAGTGCCTTGGGGACAGGGGGGACCGGGGAGCTGTTTTTT.